This T cell receptor beta chain is from a study of shared clonotypes between healthy human individuals. Notes on the study in general: Despite large depth, sorted-subset datasets appeared incompletely sequenced.

The protocol was immunoSEQ multiplex PCR, while the TCRdb copy is restricted to in-frame clones and leaves out a portion. The table includes about 2 million clones, 85% to 95% detected once. About this clone: Its specificity is not known.

All donors were healthy HIV-negative adults lacking recent acute infections or vaccinations. V lost 5 bases and J lost 0; bases outside the gene matches: 4. The CDR3 runs to 14 residues. The germline V gene has CDR1 MDHEN and CDR2 SYDVKM. This chain joins TRBV28 and TRBJ2-7, with TRBD2 identical over 7 bases. The sample was naive CD4+ T cells sorted from blood. Documented subset: CD45RA+ positively selected. The receptor's source is a man in his late teens or twenties in good health. The CDR3 DNA reads TGTGCCAGCAGTCGAGCGGGGAGCTCCTACGAGCAGTACTTC. Protein sequence: CASSRAGSSYEQYF.